This is a list of T cell receptor beta chains from one sample in a study of long-term antiretroviral therapy in people with HIV. The protocol was immunoSEQ multiplex PCR, while the TCRdb copy is restricted to in-frame clones and leaves out a portion. The sample has fewer than 30,000 clones; about 88% are singletons. The starting material was unsorted PBMCs, obtained approximately 2.6 years after starting antiretroviral therapy. Every receptor here comes from a man aged 40-49 years with HIV. The CDR3 runs from the conserved cysteine through the conserved F or W. The D gene is left open where the match is weak. For some rows the clone size is stated as once, few or many, or as a class when expanded; others skip it.

clone size: -; V gene: TRBV6-1; D gene: -; J gene: TRBJ1-1; CDR3 protein: CASSFPRTEAFF; CDR3 DNA: TGTGCCAGCAGTTTCCCTAGGACTGAAGCTTTCTTT
clone size: -; V gene: TRBV7-9; D gene: -; J gene: TRBJ2-1; CDR3 protein: CASSPSQGYYNEQFF; CDR3 DNA: TGTGCCAGCAGCCCCTCCCAGGGGTACTACAATGAGCAGTTCTTC
clone size: once; V gene: TRBV6-6; D gene: -; J gene: TRBJ1-1; CDR3 protein: CASILGGFGTEAFF; CDR3 DNA: TGTGCCAGCATCTTAGGGGGGTTCGGCACTGAAGCTTTCTTT
clone size: -; V gene: TRBV10-3; D gene: -; J gene: TRBJ1-6; CDR3 protein: CATGNGDNSPLHF; CDR3 DNA: TGTGCCACCGGAAACGGAGATAATTCACCCCTCCACTTT
clone size: -; V gene: TRBV27; D gene: -; J gene: TRBJ1-2; CDR3 protein: CASSLSQGGGYTF; CDR3 DNA: TGTGCCAGCAGTTTATCCCAGGGAGGTGGCTACACCTTC
clone size: -; V gene: TRBV19; D gene: -; J gene: TRBJ2-5; CDR3 protein: CASSIVREETQYF; CDR3 DNA: TGTGCCAGTAGTATCGTCCGGGAAGAGACCCAGTACTTC
clone size: -; V gene: TRBV7-9; D gene: TRBD1; J gene: TRBJ1-1; CDR3 protein: CASSLASGQGDTEAFF; CDR3 DNA: TGTGCCAGCAGCTTAGCGTCTGGACAGGGGGACACTGAAGCTTTCTTT
clone size: -; V gene: TRBV5-4; D gene: -; J gene: TRBJ1-1; CDR3 protein: CASSSSLHRNTEAFF; CDR3 DNA: TGTGCCAGCAGCTCCTCCTTACACAGGAACACTGAAGCTTTCTTT
clone size: -; V gene: TRBV7-8; D gene: TRBD1; J gene: TRBJ1-1; CDR3 protein: CASSLVRQGDEAFF; CDR3 DNA: TGTGCCAGCAGCTTAGTGAGGCAGGGGGATGAAGCTTTCTTT
clone size: -; V gene: TRBV27; D gene: -; J gene: TRBJ2-1; CDR3 protein: CASARGSYNEQFF; CDR3 DNA: TGTGCCAGCGCGCGGGGCTCCTACAATGAGCAGTTCTTC
clone size: -; V gene: TRBV19; D gene: -; J gene: TRBJ1-1; CDR3 protein: CASSLGQMNTEAFF; CDR3 DNA: TGTGCCAGTAGTTTGGGCCAAATGAACACTGAAGCTTTCTTT
clone size: -; V gene: TRBV11-1; D gene: -; J gene: TRBJ1-1; CDR3 protein: CASSLGTGSEAFF; CDR3 DNA: TGTGCCAGCAGCTTAGGAACGGGTTCTGAAGCTTTCTTT
clone size: -; V gene: TRBV30; D gene: -; J gene: TRBJ1-3; CDR3 protein: CAWSDGQGRATIYF; CDR3 DNA: TGTGCCTGGAGTGACGGGCAGGGTAGGGCCACCATATATTTT
clone size: once; V gene: TRBV7-8; D gene: TRBD1; J gene: TRBJ2-7; CDR3 protein: CASSNDRAEQYF; CDR3 DNA: TGTGCCAGCAGCAACGACAGGGCCGAGCAGTACTTC
clone size: -; V gene: TRBV5-4; D gene: TRBD1; J gene: TRBJ2-7; CDR3 protein: CASSFLTGDYEQYF; CDR3 DNA: TGTGCCAGCAGCTTCTTGACAGGGGACTACGAGCAGTACTTC
clone size: -; V gene: TRBV6-6; D gene: TRBD2; J gene: TRBJ2-4; CDR3 protein: CASSSETSGVKNIQYF; CDR3 DNA: TGTGCCAGCAGTTCCGAAACTAGCGGGGTTAAAAACATTCAGTACTTC
clone size: -; V gene: TRBV5-1; D gene: -; J gene: TRBJ1-5; CDR3 protein: CASSLGGTRGQPQHF; CDR3 DNA: TGCGCCAGCAGCTTGGGAGGGACCAGGGGTCAGCCCCAGCATTTT
clone size: -; V gene: TRBV5-1; D gene: TRBD1; J gene: TRBJ1-4; CDR3 protein: CASRLTGREKLFF; CDR3 DNA: TGCGCCAGCAGACTGACAGGGCGGGAAAAACTGTTTTTT
clone size: once; V gene: TRBV15; D gene: -; J gene: TRBJ2-2; CDR3 protein: CATSPRNGELFF; CDR3 DNA: TGTGCCACCAGCCCCCGGAACGGGGAGCTGTTTTTT
clone size: -; V gene: TRBV9; D gene: -; J gene: TRBJ1-5; CDR3 protein: CASSVGINQPQHF; CDR3 DNA: TGTGCCAGCAGCGTAGGGATTAATCAGCCCCAGCATTTT
clone size: -; V gene: TRBV7-9; D gene: -; J gene: TRBJ2-3; CDR3 protein: CASRRDRVTDTQYF; CDR3 DNA: TGTGCCAGCAGGCGGGACAGAGTTACAGATACGCAGTATTTT
clone size: -; V gene: TRBV7-9; D gene: -; J gene: TRBJ2-1; CDR3 protein: CASSSGAGEQFF; CDR3 DNA: TGTGCCAGCAGCTCTGGGGCTGGTGAGCAGTTCTTC